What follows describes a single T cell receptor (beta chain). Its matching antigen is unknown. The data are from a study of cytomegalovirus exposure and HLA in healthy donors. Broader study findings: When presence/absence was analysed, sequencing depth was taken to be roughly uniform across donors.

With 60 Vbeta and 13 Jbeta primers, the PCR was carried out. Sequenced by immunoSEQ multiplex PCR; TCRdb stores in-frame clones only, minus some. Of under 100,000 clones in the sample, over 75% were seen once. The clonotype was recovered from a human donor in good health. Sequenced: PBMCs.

In DNA, the CDR3 is TGCGCCAGCAGACAGACAGGGAACACTGAAGCTTTCTTT. Amino acid sequence: CASRQTGNTEAFF. J is TRBJ1-1 and V is TRBV5-1; tentative D call: TRBD1 (6 bases). Trimming took 5 bases from V and 1 from J, leaving 9 bases between them. Germline loops: CDR1 SGHRS, CDR2 YFSETQ. This CDR3 region has 13 residues.